This T cell receptor beta chain emerged from a study of T cell responses to AZD1222 COVID-19 vaccine. Points on this clone: What it binds is not known.

The assay was immunoSEQ multiplex PCR, and TCRdb's table has in-frame clones only and misses some. The data contain 25,000 to 30,000 clones, around 90% of them singletons. Findings and limits, study-wide: After two AZD1222 doses, spike-specific TCR breadth and depth rose versus day 0. Unmutated variant regions reportedly attract nearly half of all spike-specific TCRs.

The receptor's source is an adult in good health. The source was peripheral blood, collected on day 0 of AZD1222 vaccination.

The CDR3 DNA reads as TGTGCCACCAGTAGGGGACAGGGAGGGAATGAAAAACTGTTTTTT. Amino acid sequence: CATSRGQGGNEKLFF. The chain employs TRBV24-1 and TRBJ1-4; 9 nucleotides match TRBD1. Germline V gene lookup returns CDR1 KGHDR and CDR2 SFDVKD. V trimming: 6 bases; J trimming: 5 bases; junction bases outside the gene matches: 6. The CDR3 consists of 15 residues.